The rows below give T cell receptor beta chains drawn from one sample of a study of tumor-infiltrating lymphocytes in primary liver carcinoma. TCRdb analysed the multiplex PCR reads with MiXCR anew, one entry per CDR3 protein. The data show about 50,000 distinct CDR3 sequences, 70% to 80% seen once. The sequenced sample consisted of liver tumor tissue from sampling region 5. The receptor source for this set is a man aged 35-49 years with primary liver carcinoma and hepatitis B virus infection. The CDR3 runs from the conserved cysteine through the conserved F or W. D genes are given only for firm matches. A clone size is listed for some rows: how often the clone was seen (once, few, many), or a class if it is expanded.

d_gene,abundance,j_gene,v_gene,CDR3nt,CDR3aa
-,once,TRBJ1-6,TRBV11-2,TGTGCCAGCAGTTTGCACAAGGGGCTTTTACCCCTCCACTTT,CASSLHKGLLPLHF
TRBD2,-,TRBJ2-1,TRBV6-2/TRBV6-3,TGTGCCAGCAACACAAGACCAGCGGGAGGGGATGAGCAGTTCTTC,CASNTRPAGGDEQFF
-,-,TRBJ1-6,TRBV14,TGTGATAGCAGCCACTCAGGGGAGAATTCACCCCTCCACTTT,CDSSHSGENSPLHF
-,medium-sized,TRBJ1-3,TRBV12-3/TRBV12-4,TGTGCCAGCAGTCTTGACCAGCGCATCTCTGGAAACACCATATATTTT,CASSLDQRISGNTIYF
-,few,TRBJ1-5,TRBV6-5,TGTACCAGTAGTTACTCGTCGGGTAGCAATCAGCCCCAGCATTTT,CTSSYSSGSNQPQHF
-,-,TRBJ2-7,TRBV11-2,TGTGTCAGCAGCTTGTCAGGCTTCAAACAGTACTTC,CVSSLSGFKQYF
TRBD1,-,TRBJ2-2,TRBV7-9,TGTGCAAGCAGCGCCGAGACAGGGATGGCAGGGGAGCTGTTTTTT,CASSAETGMAGELFF
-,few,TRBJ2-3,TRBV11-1,TGTGCCAGCAGCTCTGGGGGAGGCTCTGTTGGAGCCCGTGCAGATACGCAGTATTTT,CASSSGGGSVGARADTQYF
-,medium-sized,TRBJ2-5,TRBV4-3,TGCGCCAGCAGCCAAGAGGAGTACTTGGAGACCCAGTACTTC,CASSQEEYLETQYF
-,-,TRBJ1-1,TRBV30,TGTGCCCGGAGATTCGTCACGAACACTGAAGCTTTCTTT,CARRFVTNTEAFF
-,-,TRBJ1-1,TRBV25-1,TGTGTCAGCAGTGGGCTGGGAGACTCTGAAGCTTTCTTT,CVSSGLGDSEAFF
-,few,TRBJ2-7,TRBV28,TGTGCCAGTAGTTCCCCTGGGACTCCCAGGACGCCCGAGCAGTACTTC,CASSSPGTPRTPEQYF
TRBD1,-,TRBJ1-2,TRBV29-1,TGTAGCGTTGATACAGGGGGCTCAGTGTATCGTGGCTACACATTC,CSVDTGGSVYRGYTF
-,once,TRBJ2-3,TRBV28,TGTGCCAGCAGATTACAGAGGGTAGATACGCTGTATTTT,CASRLQRVDTLYF
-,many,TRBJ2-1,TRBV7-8,TGTGCCAGCAGGCAAGCAGGGCTAAGGTCCTACAATGAGCAGTTCTTC,CASRQAGLRSYNEQFF
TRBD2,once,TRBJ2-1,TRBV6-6,TGTGCCAGCAGTTACCAGGGCGGGGGGCCCGGCAATGAGCATTTTTTC,CASSYQGGGPGNEHFF
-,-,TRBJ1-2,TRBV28,TGTGCCATCAGTCTATCCCAGAACTTCGGCTACACCTTC,CAISLSQNFGYTF
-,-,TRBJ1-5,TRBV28,TGTGCCAGCAAGATGGGGATGGATTACCAGCCCCAGCATTTT,CASKMGMDYQPQHF
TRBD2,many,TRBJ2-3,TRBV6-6,TGTGCCAGCAGTCGGACTAGCCAGGGAGATACGCAGTATTTT,CASSRTSQGDTQYF
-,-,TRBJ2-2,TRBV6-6,-,CAISVARGTGELIF
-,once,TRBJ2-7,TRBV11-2,-,CASNFGPGADYEQYF
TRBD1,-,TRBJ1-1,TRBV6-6,TGTGCCAGTAACACAGGGGGGACTAGTGAAGCTTTCTTT,CASNTGGTSEAFF
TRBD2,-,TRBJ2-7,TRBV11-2,TGTGCCAGCAGCCAACAGGCATGCGGGAGAGGGGAGCAGAACTTC,CASSQQACGRGEQNF
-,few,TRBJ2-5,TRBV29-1,TGCAGCGTTGAAGGGCCCGGGCACTTCCAAGAGATCCAGTACTTC,CSVEGPGHFQEIQYF
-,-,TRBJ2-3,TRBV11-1,TGTGTCAGCAGCTCTGGGGGAAGCTCTGTTGGAGCCCGCACAGACACGCGGTATTTT,CVSSSGGSSVGARTDTRYF
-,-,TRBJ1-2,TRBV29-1,TGCAGCGTTGGGGCACAAACAGGAACTCAAATGGCTAACTATGGCTACACATTC,CSVGAQTGTQMANYGYTF
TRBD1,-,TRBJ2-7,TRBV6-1,TGTGCCAGTAGCGAATGGACAGGGAACGAGCAGTACTTC,CASSEWTGNEQYF
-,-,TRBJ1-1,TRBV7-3,TGTACCAGCAGCCCGACGGGGGGCCTGAACACTGAAGCTTTCTTT,CTSSPTGGLNTEAFF
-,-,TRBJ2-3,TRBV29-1,TGCAGCGTTGAGGGCCGGGCCGGCTTCGCAGATACGCAGTATTTT,CSVEGRAGFADTQYF
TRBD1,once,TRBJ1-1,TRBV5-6,TGTACCAGCAGCGCACGACAGGGGCGGACTCAAGCTTTCTTT,CTSSARQGRTQAFF